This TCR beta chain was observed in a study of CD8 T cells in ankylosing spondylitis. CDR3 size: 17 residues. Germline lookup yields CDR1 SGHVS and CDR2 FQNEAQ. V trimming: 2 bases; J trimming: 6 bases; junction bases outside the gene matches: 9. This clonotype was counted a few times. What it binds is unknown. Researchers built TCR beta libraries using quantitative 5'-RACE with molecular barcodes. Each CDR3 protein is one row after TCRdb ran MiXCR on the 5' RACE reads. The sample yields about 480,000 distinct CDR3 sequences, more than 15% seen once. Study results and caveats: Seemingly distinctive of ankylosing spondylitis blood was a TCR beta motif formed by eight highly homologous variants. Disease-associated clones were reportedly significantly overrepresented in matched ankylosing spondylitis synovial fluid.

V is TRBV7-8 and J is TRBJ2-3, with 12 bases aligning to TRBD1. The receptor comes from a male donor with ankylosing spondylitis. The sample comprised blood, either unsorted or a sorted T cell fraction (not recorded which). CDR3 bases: TGTGCCAGCAGCTTAAGGTTTCCGGGACAGGGGGCGGATACGCAGTATTTT. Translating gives CASSLRFPGQGADTQYF.